This T cell receptor (beta chain) stems from a study of T cell changes during pregnancy in multiple sclerosis. Sequenced by immunoSEQ multiplex PCR; TCRdb stores in-frame clones only, minus some. Found here are about 50,000 clones, 80% to 95% of them singletons; the top ten hold 0.39%. The V end was cut by 5 bases, the J end by 6 bases, with 13 bases between. Germline CDR1 reads SGHAT; CDR2 reads FQNNGV. The CDR3 is 14 residues long. The gene calls are TRBV11-2 and TRBJ2-2; possible D gene TRBD2, 6 bases. The receptor's source is a female donor with multiple sclerosis, enrolled in a pregnancy study. The starting material was CD4+ T cells from peripheral blood mononuclear cells, obtained after pregnancy. CDR3 bases: TGTGCCAGCAGCAATCCTAGGAGGGCCGGGGAGCTGTTTTTT. This translates into CASSNPRRAGELFF.